The clone carrying this TCR beta chain was recorded a few times. Its antigen is not identified. Constant-segment primers and 5'RACE yielded cDNA libraries for TCR alpha and TCR beta, each carrying sample barcodes and UMIs. TCRdb processed the 5' RACE reads anew with MiXCR; each CDR3 protein has one entry. The profile shows over 120,000 distinct CDR3 sequences, almost 25% of them singletons. The data belong to a study of T-cell memory formation after mild COVID-19. Across the study: Clusters were largely donor specific.

General observations from the study: Nothing confirmed that second-wave clones peaking on day 37 were specific for SARS-CoV-2.

Trimming cost V 4 bases and J 3 bases, with 19 bases left between them. Germline V gene data show CDR1 as SGHVS and CDR2 as FQNEAQ. There are 16 residues in the CDR3. The sample consisted of PBMCs or a T cell subset sorted from them (not recorded which). The chain employs TRBV7-8 and TRBJ2-7; a possible D gene is TRBD2 (6 bases). This receptor was taken from an adult woman who had mild COVID-19 (a few samples of this study predate the infection). Cell type and time point are not known. The CDR3 is CASSSGVRGGGYEQYF. Written as DNA, the CDR3 is TGTGCCAGCAGCTCCGGTGTGAGGGGAGGAGGCTACGAGCAGTACTTC. Complete variable domain (other parts from reference TRBV7-8 and TRBJ2-7): GAGVSQSPRYKVAKRGQDVALRCDPISGHVSLFWYQQALGQGPEFLTYFQNEAQLDKSGLPSDRFFAERPEGSVSTLKIQRTQQEDSAVYLCASSSGVRGGGYEQYFGPGTRLTVT.